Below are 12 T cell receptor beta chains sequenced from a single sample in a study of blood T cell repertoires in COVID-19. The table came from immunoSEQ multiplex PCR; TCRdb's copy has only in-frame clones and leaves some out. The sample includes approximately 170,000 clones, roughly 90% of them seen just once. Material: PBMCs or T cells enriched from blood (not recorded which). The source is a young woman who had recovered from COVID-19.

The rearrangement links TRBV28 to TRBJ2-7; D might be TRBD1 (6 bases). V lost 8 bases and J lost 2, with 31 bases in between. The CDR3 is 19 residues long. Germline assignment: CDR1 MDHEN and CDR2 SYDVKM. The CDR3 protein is CASSKPPQGPQPRTYEQYF. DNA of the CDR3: TGTGCCAGCTCAAAACCCCCACAGGGTCCCCAACCCCGGACCTACGAGCAGTACTTC.

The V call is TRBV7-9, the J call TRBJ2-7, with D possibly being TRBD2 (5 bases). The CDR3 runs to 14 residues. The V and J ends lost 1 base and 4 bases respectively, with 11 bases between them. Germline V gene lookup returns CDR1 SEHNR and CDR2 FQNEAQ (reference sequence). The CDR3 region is CASSLVGSRYEQYF. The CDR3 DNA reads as TGTGCCAGCAGCTTAGTTGGGAGTCGTTACGAGCAGTACTTC.

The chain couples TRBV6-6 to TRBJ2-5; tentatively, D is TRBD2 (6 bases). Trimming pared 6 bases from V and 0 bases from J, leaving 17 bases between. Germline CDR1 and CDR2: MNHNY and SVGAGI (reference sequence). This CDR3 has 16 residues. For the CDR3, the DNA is TGTGCCAGCAGGCAGACGCTAGCGCCATACCAAGAGACCCAGTACTTC. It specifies CASRQTLAPYQETQYF.

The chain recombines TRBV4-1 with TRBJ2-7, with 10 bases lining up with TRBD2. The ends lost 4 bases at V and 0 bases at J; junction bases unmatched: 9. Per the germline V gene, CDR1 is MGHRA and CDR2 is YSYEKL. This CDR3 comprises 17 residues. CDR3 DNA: TGCGCCAGCAGCCCCCGGACTAGCGGTCCAAGCTCCTACGAGCAGTACTTC. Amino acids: CASSPRTSGPSSYEQYF.

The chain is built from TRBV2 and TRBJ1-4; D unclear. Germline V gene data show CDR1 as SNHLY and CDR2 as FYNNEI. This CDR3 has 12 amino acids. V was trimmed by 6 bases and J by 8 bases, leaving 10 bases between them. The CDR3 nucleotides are TGTGCCAGCAGGTTAGAGCGCGAAAAACTGTTTTTT. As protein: CASRLEREKLFF.

Here the CDR3 DNA reads TGTGCCAGCAGTGAAGCCCGGCAACTACGAGGGTATGGCTACACCTTC. Its protein is CASSEARQLRGYGYTF. This chain joins TRBV6-1 and TRBJ1-2, with D unclear. The CDR3 length is 16 residues. V was trimmed by 0 bases and J by 5 bases, leaving 16 bases between them. The germline CDR1 and CDR2 sequences are MNHNS and SASEGT.

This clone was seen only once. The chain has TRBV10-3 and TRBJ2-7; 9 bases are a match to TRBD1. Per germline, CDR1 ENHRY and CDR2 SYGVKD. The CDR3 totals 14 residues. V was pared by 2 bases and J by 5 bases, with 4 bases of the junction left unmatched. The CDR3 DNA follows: TGTGCCATCAGTGAGGTAGGACAGGGGCACGAGCAGTACTTC. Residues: CAISEVGQGHEQYF.

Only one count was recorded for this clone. The CDR3 protein is CATSRDGTDTEAFF. In nucleotides, the CDR3 is TGTGCCACCAGCAGAGACGGGACAGACACTGAAGCTTTCTTT. The gene calls are TRBV15 and TRBJ1-1; 7 bases map to TRBD1. The CDR3 consists of 14 residues. The V and J ends lost 0 bases and 3 bases, in that order; junction bases with no gene match: 1. Germline values: CDR1 LNHNV, CDR2 YYDKDF (reference sequence).

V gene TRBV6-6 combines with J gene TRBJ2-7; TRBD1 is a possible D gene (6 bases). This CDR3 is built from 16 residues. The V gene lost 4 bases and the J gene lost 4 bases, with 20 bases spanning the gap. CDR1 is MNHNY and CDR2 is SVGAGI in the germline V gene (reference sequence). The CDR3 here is CASSSTTGKEGYEQYF. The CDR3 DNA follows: TGTGCCAGCAGTTCCACGACAGGAAAAGAGGGTTACGAGCAGTACTTC.

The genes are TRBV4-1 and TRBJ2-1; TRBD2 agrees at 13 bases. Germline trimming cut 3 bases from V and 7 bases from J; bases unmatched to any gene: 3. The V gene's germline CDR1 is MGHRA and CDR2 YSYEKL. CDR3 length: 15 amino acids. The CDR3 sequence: CASSHRLAGGNEQFF. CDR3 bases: TGCGCCAGCAGCCACCGACTAGCGGGAGGTAATGAGCAGTTCTTC.

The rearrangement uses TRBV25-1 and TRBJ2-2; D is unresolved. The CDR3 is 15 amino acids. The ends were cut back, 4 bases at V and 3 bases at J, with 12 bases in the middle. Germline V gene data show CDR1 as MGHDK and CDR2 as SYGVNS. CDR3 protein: CASSVPDADTGELFF. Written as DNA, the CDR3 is TGTGCCAGCAGTGTGCCCGATGCGGACACCGGGGAGCTGTTTTTT.

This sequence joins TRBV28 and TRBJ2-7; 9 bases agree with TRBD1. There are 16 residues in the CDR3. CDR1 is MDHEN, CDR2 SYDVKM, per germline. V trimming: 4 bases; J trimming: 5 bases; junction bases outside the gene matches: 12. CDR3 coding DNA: TGTGCCAGCAGTTCCCAGAGATGGACAGGGGACAACGAGCAGTACTTC. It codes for CASSSQRWTGDNEQYF.